The 8 T cell receptor beta chains in this list originate from one sample, sequenced in a study of T cell changes during pregnancy in multiple sclerosis. The data were produced by immunoSEQ multiplex PCR, yet TCRdb's version contains in-frame clones alone and is incomplete. The table has about 20,000 clones, 88% seen once. This material consisted of CD8+ T cells from peripheral blood mononuclear cells, taken after pregnancy. Source of these receptors: a female donor in good health, enrolled as a control in a pregnancy study.

The rearrangement uses TRBV14 and TRBJ2-7; D is undetermined. Germline lookup yields CDR1 SGHDN and CDR2 FVKESK. Trimming pared 1 base from V and 2 bases from J, leaving 18 bases between. The CDR3 is 17 amino acids. This CDR3 is CASSQVKHRWAAYEQYF. For the CDR3, the DNA is TGTGCCAGCAGCCAAGTAAAGCACCGCTGGGCTGCCTACGAGCAGTACTTC. The full variable domain, its missing parts supplied by reference TRBV14 and TRBJ2-7, is EAGVTQFPSHSVIEKGQTVTLRCDPISGHDNLYWYRRVMGKEIKFLLHFVKESKQDESGMPNNRFLAERTGGTYSTLKVQPAELEDSGVYFCASSQVKHRWAAYEQYFGPGTRLTVT.

The chain carries TRBV6-1 and TRBJ1-2; TRBD1 matches 7 bases. Trimming removed 4 bases from V and 4 bases from J; junction bases left unmatched: 3. CDR1 and CDR2 from the germline V gene are MNHNS and SASEGT. The CDR3 has 13 amino acids. The CDR3 spells CASSGWDSYGYTF. In nucleotides, the CDR3 is TGTGCCAGCAGTGGCTGGGACAGCTATGGCTACACCTTC.

This sequence joins TRBV19 and TRBJ2-3, with 10 positions matching TRBD2. The CDR3 sequence is 16 residues long. Germline V gene lookup returns CDR1 LNHDA and CDR2 SQIVND (reference sequence). V lost 6 bases to trimming and J lost 4 bases; unmatched junction nucleotides: 10. The CDR3 protein is CASSERLAGGADTQYF. The CDR3 DNA is TGTGCCAGTAGCGAAAGACTAGCGGGCGGTGCAGATACGCAGTATTTT.

The genes are TRBV5-1 and TRBJ1-6; D is ambiguous. The germline gives CDR1 SGHRS, CDR2 YFSETQ. This CDR3 is built from 16 residues. V was clipped by 7 bases and J by 0 bases, with 14 bases between them. CDR3 amino acids: CASQDPGSSYNSPLHF. In DNA, the CDR3 is TGCGCCAGCCAGGATCCCGGGAGCTCCTATAATTCACCCCTCCACTTT.

The genes are TRBV7-9 and TRBJ2-1, with D hard to call. CDR3 length: 12 residues. V was trimmed by 5 bases and J by 4 bases, leaving 6 bases between them. CDR1 is SEHNR, CDR2 FQNEAQ, per germline (reference sequence). The CDR3 DNA sequence: TGTGCCAGCAGCCAGGATTACAATGAGCAGTTCTTC. Translated: CASSQDYNEQFF.

The J gene is TRBJ1-1, the V gene TRBV6-5; 7 bases are shared with TRBD1. The CDR3 is 15 residues long. Trimming took 2 bases from V and 5 from J; bases not matched to a gene: 8. CDR1 is MNHEY, CDR2 SVGAGI, per germline. The CDR3 spells CASSYLQGVDTEAFF. CDR3 DNA: TGTGCCAGCAGTTACCTGCAGGGGGTGGATACTGAAGCTTTCTTT.

This chain joins TRBV5-1 and TRBJ2-5; 9 bases map to TRBD2. CDR3 size: 16 residues. Germline-derived CDR1 and CDR2 are SGHRS and YFSETQ. The trim removed 0 bases at V and 4 bases at J, leaving 7 bases unmatched. The CDR3 DNA is TGCGCCAGCAGCTTGGTTGGCGGGAGGGCCGGAGAGACCCAGTACTTC. It translates to CASSLVGGRAGETQYF.

For this clone: A junction boundary mismatches the germline segment, possibly from a read error. The rearrangement links TRBV7-7 to TRBJ2-5; 13 nucleotides align to TRBD2. The CDR3 loop spans 16 amino acids. Germline CDR1 is SSHAT and CDR2 is FNYEAQ (reference sequence). The CDR3 sequence: CASSKGTSGAQETQYF. CDR3 nucleotides: TGTGCTAGCAGCAAGGGGACTAGCGGGGCCCAAGAGACCCAGTACTTC.